This TCR beta chain was sequenced in a study of CD8 T cells in Susac syndrome. Reverse transcription of 0.5 to 1 ug RNA was performed with random hexamers. The CDR3 of TCR beta was amplified by immunoSEQ multiplex PCR across 54 Vbeta and 13 Jbeta. TCRdb recomputed calls from the immunoSEQ multiplex PCR reads with MiXCR, one row per CDR3 protein. The sample records 250,000 to 300,000 distinct CDR3 sequences, about 82% being singletons. Negative isolation was used for CD8+ and CD4+ T cells and FACS enrichment for TEMRA cells. The CDR3 loop spans 17 amino acids. The V gene lost 4 bases and the J gene lost 4 bases, with 21 bases spanning the gap. CDR1 is LNHNV, CDR2 YYDKDF, per germline (reference sequence).

The receptor was derived from a human donor with multiple sclerosis. The chain employs TRBV15 and TRBJ2-3; D may be TRBD2 (5 bases). The sequenced material came from CD8+ T cells from PBMCs. CDR3 bases: TGTGCCACCAGCACGGCAGTCCGGAGCCGGGGTGCAGATACGCAGTATTTT. It encodes CATSTAVRSRGADTQYF.